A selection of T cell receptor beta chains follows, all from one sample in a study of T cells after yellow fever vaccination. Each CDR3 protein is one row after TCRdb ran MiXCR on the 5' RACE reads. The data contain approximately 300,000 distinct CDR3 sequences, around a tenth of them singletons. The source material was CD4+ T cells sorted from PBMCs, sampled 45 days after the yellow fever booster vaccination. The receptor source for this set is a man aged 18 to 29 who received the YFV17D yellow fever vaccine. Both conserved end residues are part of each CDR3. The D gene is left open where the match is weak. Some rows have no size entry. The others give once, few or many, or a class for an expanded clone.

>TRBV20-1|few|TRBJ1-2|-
CSVEGTYGYTF
TGCAGTGTAGAGGGAACCTATGGCTACACCTTC
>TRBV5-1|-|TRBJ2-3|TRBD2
CASRNAGTSGDDTQYF
TGCGCCAGCAGGAACGCCGGGACTAGCGGGGACGATACGCAGTATTTT
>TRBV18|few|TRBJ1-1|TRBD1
CASSPSGTGNGDTEAFF
TGTGCCAGCTCACCCTCCGGGACAGGGAATGGGGACACTGAAGCTTTCTTT
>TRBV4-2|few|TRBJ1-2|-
CASSQVSPGGYTF
TGTGCCAGCAGCCAAGTCTCCCCTGGTGGCTACACCTTC
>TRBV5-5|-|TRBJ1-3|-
CASIPGGGAGNTIYF
TGTGCCAGCATCCCGGGAGGGGGTGCTGGAAACACCATATATTTT
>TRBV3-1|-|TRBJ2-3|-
CASSPSRDSSDTQYF
TGTGCCAGCAGCCCTTCGCGTGATTCCTCAGATACGCAGTATTTT
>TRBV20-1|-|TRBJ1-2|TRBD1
CSARSQGNRGYGYTF
TGCAGTGCTAGATCACAGGGGAATAGGGGCTATGGCTACACCTTC
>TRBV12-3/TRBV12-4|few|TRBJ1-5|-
CASSLAIGRDQPQHF
TGTGCCAGCAGTTTAGCCATAGGGAGGGATCAGCCCCAGCATTTT
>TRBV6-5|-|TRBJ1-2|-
CATQWAAGYTF
TGTGCCACTCAATGGGCGGCAGGCTACACCTTC
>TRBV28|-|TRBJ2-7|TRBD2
CASSLAGTSGGEQYF
TGTGCCAGCAGTTTAGCCGGGACTAGCGGGGGCGAGCAGTACTTC
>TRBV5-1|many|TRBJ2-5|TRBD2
CASSAGTTGETQYF
TGCGCCAGCAGCGCCGGGACTACCGGGGAGACCCAGTACTTC
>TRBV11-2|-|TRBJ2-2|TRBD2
CASSGLAGGLGELFF
TGTGCCAGCAGCGGACTAGCGGGGGGGCTTGGGGAGCTGTTTTTT
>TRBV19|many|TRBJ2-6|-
CASRPISGANVLTF
TGTGCCAGTAGACCAATCTCTGGGGCCAACGTCCTGACTTTC
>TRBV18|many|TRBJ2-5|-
CASSPDLQETQYF
TGTGCCAGCTCACCGGACCTCCAAGAGACCCAGTACTTC
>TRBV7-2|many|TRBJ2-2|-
CASSLTKGNTGELFF
TGTGCCAGCAGCTTAACAAAGGGAAACACCGGGGAGCTGTTTTTT
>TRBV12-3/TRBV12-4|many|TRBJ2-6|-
CASSLVWGRGANVLTF
TGTGCCAGCAGTTTAGTGTGGGGGCGTGGGGCCAACGTCCTGACTTTC
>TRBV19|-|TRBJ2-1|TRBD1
CASSLAGTAKYNEQFF
TGTGCCAGTAGTCTGGCCGGGACAGCCAAATACAATGAGCAGTTCTTC